This T cell receptor (beta chain) was identified in a study of OX40 agonist ivuxolimab in advanced cancers. Overall study context: Dosing consisted of intravenous ivuxolimab at 0.01 to 10 mg/kg every 2 weeks.

Germline V CDR1 and CDR2: KGHSH, LQKENI. V was clipped by 4 bases and J by 4 bases, with 19 bases between them. The CDR3 length is 16 residues. Study-wide points: Expanded clones were, on average, more numerous among CD8+ T cells than CD4+.

Profiled with immunoSEQ multiplex PCR; TCRdb holds only in-frame clones, not every one. The sample includes fewer than 40,000 clones, around 83% seen only once; the top ten take 9.5% to 10%. A word on this clone: Its antigen is unknown.

The material was CD4+ or CD8+ T cells sorted from blood, obtained in a trial of the OX40 agonist ivuxolimab. This chain joins TRBV18 and TRBJ2-5; a weak D match, TRBD1 (6 bases). The receptor comes from an adult with an advanced solid tumor such as melanoma, head and neck, liver or kidney cancer. The CDR3 DNA is TGTGCCAGCTCACTAGCCGCAGGGGTACGGGGAGAGACCCAGTACTTC. This gives the protein CASSLAAGVRGETQYF.